One sample yielded the 9 T cell receptor beta chains listed below, sequenced in a study of shared clonotypes between healthy human individuals. Repertoires were generated with immunoSEQ multiplex PCR, while TCRdb's copy carries only in-frame clones and drops some. The sample includes 1.6 million or so clones, approximately 98.5% of them seen just once. The sequenced sample was naive CD4+ T cells sorted from blood. Subset meaning: CD45RA+ positively selected. The receptor source for this set is a man younger than 45 in good health.

The chain recombines TRBV7-9 with TRBJ1-1; 7 positions match TRBD1. After removal of 4 bases from V and 1 base from J, the junction contained 6 bases not matched to a gene. This CDR3 has 15 amino acids. Per the germline V gene, CDR1 is SEHNR and CDR2 is FQNEAQ (reference sequence). The CDR3 sequence is CASSSRTGRNTEAFF. DNA for the CDR3: TGTGCCAGCAGCTCGAGGACAGGTCGGAACACTGAAGCTTTCTTT.

The chain couples TRBV18 to TRBJ2-7; D is perhaps TRBD2 (5 bases). This CDR3 contains 13 residues. Germline CDR1 reads KGHSH; CDR2 reads LQKENI. The V and J ends lost 3 bases and 3 bases respectively, with 9 bases between them. The CDR3 is CASSPYAGYEQYF. The CDR3, as DNA: TGTGCCAGCTCACCCTACGCGGGCTACGAGCAGTACTTC.

This sequence joins TRBV5-1 and TRBJ2-1; 8 bases map to TRBD1. Germline-derived CDR1 and CDR2 are SGHRS and YFSETQ. V shed 0 bases and J 7 bases; nucleotides not matched to a gene: 12. This CDR3 is built from 17 residues. The CDR3 coding sequence is TGCGCCAGCAGCTTGGAGTTAGGGGACAGGATATTAAATGAGCAGTTCTTC. Its protein is CASSLELGDRILNEQFF.

To note about this clone: The sample has other DNA sequences that encode this CDR3 too. The chain has TRBV20-1 and TRBJ2-1, with D maybe TRBD2 (6 bases). This CDR3 spans 11 amino acids. The V and J ends lost 3 bases and 8 bases respectively, with 8 bases between them. Per germline, CDR1 DFQATT and CDR2 SNEGSKA (reference sequence). The CDR3, as DNA: TGCAGTGCTAGGGGGGGTTATGAGCAGTTCTTC. Protein product: CSARGGYEQFF.

As DNA, the CDR3 is TGTGCCAGCCGACTAGCGGCCACCTACAATGAGCAGTTCTTC. As protein: CASRLAATYNEQFF. The V call is TRBV7-9, the J call TRBJ2-1; 9 nucleotides agree with TRBD2. The CDR3 is 14 amino acids. V shed 8 bases and J 2 bases; nucleotides not matched to a gene: 4. Germline CDR1 reads SEHNR; CDR2 reads FQNEAQ (reference sequence).

This clone is a singleton in its sample. V is TRBV5-1 and J is TRBJ2-5, with D uncertain. CDR3 length: 15 residues. Per the germline V gene, CDR1 is SGHRS and CDR2 is YFSETQ. Between the trimmed V and J ends, which lost 7 bases and 0 bases, there was a span of 16 bases. CDR3: CASASTTGDQETQYF. The CDR3 bases are TGCGCCAGCGCTTCCACTACTGGGGACCAAGAGACCCAGTACTTC. The full variable domain, in which reference TRBV5-1 and TRBJ2-5 provide the parts outside the CDR3, is KAGVTQTPRYLIKTRGQQVTLSCSPISGHRSVSWYQQTPGQGLQFLFEYFSETQRNKGNFPGRFSGRQFSNSRSEMNVSTLELGDSALYLCASASTTGDQETQYFGPGTRLLVL.

The chain has TRBV6-5 and TRBJ2-1, with D hard to call. The CDR3 runs 11 residues. Between the trimmed V and J ends, which lost 7 bases and 8 bases, there was a span of 9 bases. CDR1 and CDR2 (germline): MNHEY, SVGAGI. The CDR3 DNA follows: TGTGCCAGCACCTCCGCTTATGAGCAGTTCTTC. It encodes CASTSAYEQFF.

This clone has only one observation. The chain is built from TRBV7-9 and TRBJ2-1; D possibly corresponds to TRBD2 (5 bases). The CDR3 length is 13 residues. Trimming removed 2 bases at V and 8 bases at J, with 10 bases between. From germline, CDR1 is SEHNR and CDR2 FQNEAQ (reference sequence). CDR3: CASSLRGSDEQFF. DNA for the CDR3: TGTGCCAGCAGCTTAAGAGGGAGTGATGAGCAGTTCTTC.

The chain joins TRBV6-4 to TRBJ1-1; no clear D gene. Trimming pared 4 bases from V and 0 bases from J, leaving 12 bases between. Germline assignment: CDR1 MRHNA and CDR2 SNTAGT. CDR3 size: 15 residues. The CDR3 nucleotides are TGTGCCAGCAGTGTTGAGTACGGACTGAACACTGAAGCTTTCTTT. Protein: CASSVEYGLNTEAFF.